This is a list of T cell receptor beta chains from one sample in a study of cytomegalovirus exposure and HLA in healthy donors. Libraries were prepared by immunoSEQ multiplex PCR; TCRdb keeps only in-frame clonotypes and omits some of them. The sample holds about 200,000 clones, about 86% seen once. The sequenced material came from PBMCs. Every receptor here comes from a woman aged 30 to 39 in good health and CMV-seronegative. The CDR3 runs from the conserved cysteine through the conserved F or W. D genes are given only for firm matches. Size is omitted from some rows. Given values are once, few, many or a class for expanded clones.

d_call	clone_size	v_call	j_call	cdr3_nt	cdr3_aa
.	.	TRBV2	TRBJ2-5	TGTGCCAGCAGTGAAGACAAGTCAGTTTACCAAGAGACCCAGTACTTC	CASSEDKSVYQETQYF
.	.	TRBV6-6	TRBJ2-3	TGTGCCAGCAGTTATCAGCTCGGGTCCACAGATACGCAGTATTTT	CASSYQLGSTDTQYF
.	.	TRBV7-2	TRBJ1-4	TGTGCCAGCAGCAACGGGACTTGGGGTGAAAAACTGTTTTTT	CASSNGTWGEKLFF
.	few	TRBV19	TRBJ1-5	TGTGCCAGTAGTATAGAGGGGGCCTGGAATCAGCCCCAGCATTTT	CASSIEGAWNQPQHF
.	.	TRBV7-8	TRBJ1-5	TGTGCCAGCAGCCAAAGACACAATCAGCCCCAGCATTTT	CASSQRHNQPQHF
.	.	TRBV5-4	TRBJ1-1	TGTGCCAGCAGCTGGAACAGGGAAACCACTGAAGCTTTCTTT	CASSWNRETTEAFF
.	once	TRBV2	TRBJ1-5	TGTGCCAGCAGTGTCCAGGCCCGGTATTCCGGTGAGCCCCAGCATTTT	CASSVQARYSGEPQHF
.	.	TRBV5-1	TRBJ2-5	TGCGCCAGCAGCTTGGCTGCATGGGACTCTCGCTCGTCAGAGACCCAGTACTTC	CASSLAAWDSRSSETQYF
.	.	TRBV11-2	TRBJ2-3	TGTGCCAGCAGCTTCGCAGGGGAAAGCACAGATACGCAGTATTTT	CASSFAGESTDTQYF
TRBD2	.	TRBV7-9	TRBJ2-5	TGTGCCAGCAGCTTAGGGGCGGGGGACCCCGCCGGAGGGGACCAGTACTTC	CASSLGAGDPAGGDQYF
.	.	TRBV2	TRBJ2-3	TGTGCCAGCAGTGCAGGGAGGTACACAGATACGCAGTATTTT	CASSAGRYTDTQYF
.	once	TRBV7-6	TRBJ1-1	TGTGCCAGCAGCTTAGCGACTGGCGTCACTGAAGCTTTCTTT	CASSLATGVTEAFF
.	once	TRBV6-6	TRBJ2-1	TGTGCCAGCCGAAGTGGCGGGAACGTTTACAATGAGCAGTTCTTC	CASRSGGNVYNEQFF
TRBD2	once	TRBV7-9	TRBJ2-7	TGTTCCAGCAGCTTAAGTGAACTAGCGGGACGACTGTCCTACGAGCAGTACTTC	CSSSLSELAGRLSYEQYF
TRBD2	.	TRBV28	TRBJ2-7	TGTGCCAGCAGCTCACCCGGGACTACCTACGAGCAGTACTTC	CASSSPGTTYEQYF
.	.	TRBV19	TRBJ2-7	TGTGCCAGTAGAGGCCCTAACGGGTGGGAGCAGTACTTC	CASRGPNGWEQYF
.	few	TRBV7-9	TRBJ2-3	TGTGCCAGCAGCCTAGAGAGTGATACGCAGTATTTT	CASSLESDTQYF
.	.	TRBV5-1	TRBJ2-7	TGCGCCAGCAGCTTGGGGGGAGCACACTACGAGCAGTACTTC	CASSLGGAHYEQYF
TRBD2	.	TRBV7-9	TRBJ2-5	TGTGCCAGCAGCTTAGGGCTAGCGGGATCGGAGACCCAGTACTTC	CASSLGLAGSETQYF
TRBD2	.	TRBV6-5	TRBJ2-2	TGTGCCAGCAAGGGGAGGGCAAGGCCCGGGGAGCTGTTTTTT	CASKGRARPGELFF
.	.	TRBV5-6	TRBJ2-7	TGTGCCAGCAGCTTGGGAGGGGACTTCTCCTACGAGCAGTGCTTC	CASSLGGDFSYEQCF
.	.	TRBV18	TRBJ1-1	TGTGCCAGCTCACCACGTGAAGGGGGAAACACTGAAGCTTTCTTT	CASSPREGGNTEAFF
TRBD1	once	TRBV29-1	TRBJ2-3	TGCAGCGTTGTAGGGGACAGGAGCGGAGATACGCAGTATTTT	CSVVGDRSGDTQYF
.	once	TRBV2	TRBJ1-2	TGTGCCAGCAGCGGACAGTTAGGGGATGGCTACACCTTC	CASSGQLGDGYTF
.	.	TRBV6-5	TRBJ1-1	TGTGCCAGCAGCTCACAGGGTACCCATGAAGCTTTCTTT	CASSSQGTHEAFF
TRBD1	.	TRBV5-6	TRBJ2-1	TGTGCCAGCAGCTTGAGGGGACAGGGCTATGGTGGTGAGCAGTTCTTC	CASSLRGQGYGGEQFF
.	.	TRBV19	TRBJ2-2	TGTGCCAGTAGTACCGGGACTGCGAACACCGGGGAGCTGTTTTTT	CASSTGTANTGELFF
TRBD1	.	TRBV18	TRBJ2-7	TGTGCCAGCTCACCATACAGGGGCGACGAGCAGTACTTC	CASSPYRGDEQYF
.	.	TRBV6-5	TRBJ2-7	TGTGCCAGCAGTTACGGGCAATCCTACGAGCAGTACTTC	CASSYGQSYEQYF
TRBD1	.	TRBV13	TRBJ1-1	TGTGCCAGCAGCAACTACGGGGACAGTCTGAACACTGAAGCTTTCTTT	CASSNYGDSLNTEAFF
.	.	TRBV6-1	TRBJ2-3	TGTGCCAGCAGGGGGCACGGTACAGATACGCAGTATTTT	CASRGHGTDTQYF
.	.	TRBV2	TRBJ2-5	TGTGCCAGCAGTGGGGAAAGGACACTGGAGACCCAGTACTTC	CASSGERTLETQYF
.	once	TRBV5-1	TRBJ2-5	TGCGCCAGCAGGAAGGGGTTGGAGACCCAGTACTTC	CASRKGLETQYF
TRBD2	.	TRBV10-2	TRBJ2-7	TGCGCCAGCAGCAACCCGGGACTAGCGGGTCTTGTGCAGTACTTC	CASSNPGLAGLVQYF
.	.	TRBV7-9	TRBJ2-7	TGTGCCAGCAGCCCCGGCTCTGCGGTATACGAGCAGTACTTC	CASSPGSAVYEQYF
.	once	TRBV21-1	TRBJ2-7	TGTGCCAGCGAAAGCGGGAGCAAGCCCTACGAGCAGTACTTC	CASESGSKPYEQYF
TRBD2	.	TRBV19	TRBJ2-7	TGTGCCAGTAGTATTGGATCCGGGACTAGCGACGAGCAGTACTTC	CASSIGSGTSDEQYF
TRBD2	.	TRBV28	TRBJ2-7	TGTGCCAGCAGCCCAGGACTAGCGGGATACGAGCAGTACTTC	CASSPGLAGYEQYF
.	.	TRBV5-5	TRBJ2-7	TGTGCCAGCAGCCTTGGACAATTCTACGAGCAGTACTTC	CASSLGQFYEQYF
TRBD1	.	TRBV5-1	TRBJ1-3	TGCGCCAGCAGCCCGCGGACAGGGTCTGGAAACACCATATATTTT	CASSPRTGSGNTIYF
.	.	TRBV6-1	TRBJ1-2	TGTGCCAGCAGTCCCGGACTGTATGGCTACACCTTC	CASSPGLYGYTF
TRBD2	.	TRBV6-1	TRBJ2-2	TGTGCCAGCAGTGTTACTAGCGGGGGGGCGTACACCGGGGAGCTGTTTTTT	CASSVTSGGAYTGELFF
.	.	TRBV19	TRBJ1-2	TGTGCCAGTAGTATAGCAACGAGACAGAATAACTATGGCTACACCTTC	CASSIATRQNNYGYTF
.	.	TRBV9	TRBJ2-1	TGTGCCAGCAGCGTAGCAGTTTCCAATGAGCAGTTCTTC	CASSVAVSNEQFF
.	.	TRBV14	TRBJ2-7	TGTGCCAGCAGCCACGCCCCAGGGCAGTACTACGAGCAGTACTTC	CASSHAPGQYYEQYF
TRBD2	.	TRBV28	TRBJ2-3	TGTGCCAGCAGTTTAGGGCGGGAGAACTCAGATACGCAGTATTTT	CASSLGRENSDTQYF
TRBD1	.	TRBV10-3	TRBJ1-2	TGTGCCATCATCCACCGGGACAGGGTTAACTATGGCTACACCTTC	CAIIHRDRVNYGYTF
.	.	TRBV7-8	TRBJ2-4	TGTGCCGTAGTCTGGGGAGGCATTCAGTACTTC	CAVVWGGIQYF
.	.	TRBV6-5	TRBJ2-2	TGTGCCACCCTGGAGCTCACCGGGGAGCTGTTTTTT	CATLELTGELFF
TRBD2	.	TRBV11-3	TRBJ2-1	TGTGCCAGCAGCCCAGGACTAGCGGGGTCTAATGAGCAGTTCTTC	CASSPGLAGSNEQFF
.	.	TRBV10-3	TRBJ1-5	TGTGCCATCAGTGAGTTAGGGGGGGGGCCCCAGCATTTT	CAISELGGGPQHF
TRBD1	.	TRBV19	TRBJ2-3	TGTGCCACATGCCCATACAGGGGCCTCCTCACAGATACGCAGTATTTT	CATCPYRGLLTDTQYF